This TCR beta chain was documented in a study of cytomegalovirus exposure and HLA in healthy donors. Overall study results and limits: Cytomegalovirus status was reportedly diagnosed by the classifier with high specificity and sensitivity.

Primers for the PCR totalled 60 Vbeta and 13 Jbeta. Data came from immunoSEQ multiplex PCR; TCRdb stores just in-frame clones and leaves some out. The sample consists of around 160,000 clones, 68% of them appearing once. This clone was seen a few times. What it binds is not known. The V gene lost 1 base and the J gene lost 4 bases, with 7 bases spanning the gap. CDR3 length: 13 amino acids. The germline CDR1 and CDR2 sequences are SGHNT and YYREEE (reference sequence). What was sequenced was PBMCs. The gene calls are TRBV5-4 and TRBJ2-3, with unresolved D. The clonotype comes from a woman aged 40-49 years in good health and CMV-seropositive. Here the CDR3 DNA reads TGTGCCAGCAGCTTGCAAGGAGCAGATACGCAGTATTTT. Translating it yields CASSLQGADTQYF. The whole variable domain, filled in from reference TRBV5-4 and TRBJ2-3, reads ETGVTQSPTHLIKTRGQQVTLRCSSQSGHNTVSWYQQALGQGPQFIFQYYREEENGRGNFPPRFSGLQFPNYSSELNVNALELDDSALYLCASSLQGADTQYFGPGTRLTVL.